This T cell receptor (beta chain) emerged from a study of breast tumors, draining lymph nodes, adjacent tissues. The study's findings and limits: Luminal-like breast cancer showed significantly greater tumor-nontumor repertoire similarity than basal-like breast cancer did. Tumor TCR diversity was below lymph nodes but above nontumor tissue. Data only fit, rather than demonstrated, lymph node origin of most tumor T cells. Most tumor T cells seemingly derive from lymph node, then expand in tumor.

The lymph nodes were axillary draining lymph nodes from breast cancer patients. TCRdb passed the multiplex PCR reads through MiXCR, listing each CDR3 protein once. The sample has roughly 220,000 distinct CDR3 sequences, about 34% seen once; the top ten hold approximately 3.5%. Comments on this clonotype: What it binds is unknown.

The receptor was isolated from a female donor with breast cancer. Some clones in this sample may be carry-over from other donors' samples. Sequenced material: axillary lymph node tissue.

This CDR3 reads CASSFRTADFNYGYTF. CDR3 nucleotide sequence: TGTGCCAGCAGTTTTAGGACGGCAGATTTTAACTATGGCTACACCTTC. J is TRBJ1-2 and V is TRBV28; D gene unclear. The V end was cut by 3 bases, the J end by 1 base, with 15 bases between. CDR1 is MDHEN and CDR2 is SYDVKM in the germline V gene. The CDR3 runs to 16 residues.